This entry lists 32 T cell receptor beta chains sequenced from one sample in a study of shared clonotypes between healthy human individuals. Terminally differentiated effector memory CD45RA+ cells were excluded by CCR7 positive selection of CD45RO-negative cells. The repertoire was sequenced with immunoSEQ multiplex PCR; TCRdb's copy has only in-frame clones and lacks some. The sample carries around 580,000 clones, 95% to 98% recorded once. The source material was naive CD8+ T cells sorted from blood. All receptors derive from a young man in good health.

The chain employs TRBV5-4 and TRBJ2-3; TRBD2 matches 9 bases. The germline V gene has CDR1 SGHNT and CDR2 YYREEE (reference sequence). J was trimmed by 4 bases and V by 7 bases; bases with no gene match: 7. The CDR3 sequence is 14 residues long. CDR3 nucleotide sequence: TGTGCCAGCGGGCTAGCGGGATTGGCAGATACGCAGTATTTT. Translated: CASGLAGLADTQYF.

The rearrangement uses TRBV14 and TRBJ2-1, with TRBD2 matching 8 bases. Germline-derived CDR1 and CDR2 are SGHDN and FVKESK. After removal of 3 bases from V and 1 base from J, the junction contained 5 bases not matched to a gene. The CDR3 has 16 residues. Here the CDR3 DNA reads TGTGCCAGCAGCCACCTGGGACTAGGATCCTACAATGAGCAGTTCTTC. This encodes CASSHLGLGSYNEQFF.

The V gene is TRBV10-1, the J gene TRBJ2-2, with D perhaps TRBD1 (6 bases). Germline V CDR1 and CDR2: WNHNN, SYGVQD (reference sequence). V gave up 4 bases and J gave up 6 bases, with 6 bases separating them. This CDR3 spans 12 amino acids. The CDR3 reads CASSAGAGELFF. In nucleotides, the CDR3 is TGCGCCAGCAGTGCAGGGGCCGGGGAGCTGTTTTTT.

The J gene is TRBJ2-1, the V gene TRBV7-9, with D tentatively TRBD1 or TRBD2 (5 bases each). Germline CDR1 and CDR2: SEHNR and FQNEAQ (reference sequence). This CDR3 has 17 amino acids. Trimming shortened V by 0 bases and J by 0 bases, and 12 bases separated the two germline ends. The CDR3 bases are TGTGCCAGCAGCTTAGCGGGGACGGGGAGCTCCTACAATGAGCAGTTCTTC. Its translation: CASSLAGTGSSYNEQFF.

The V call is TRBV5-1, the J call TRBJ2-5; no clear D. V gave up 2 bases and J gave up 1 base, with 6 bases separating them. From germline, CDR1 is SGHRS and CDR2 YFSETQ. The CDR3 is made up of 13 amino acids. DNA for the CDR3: TGCGCCAGCAGCTTCGAGACCCAAGAGACCCAGTACTTC. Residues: CASSFETQETQYF.

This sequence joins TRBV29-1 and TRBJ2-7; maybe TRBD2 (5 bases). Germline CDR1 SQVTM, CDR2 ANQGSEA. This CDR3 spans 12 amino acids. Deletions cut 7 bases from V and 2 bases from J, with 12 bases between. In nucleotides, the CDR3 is TGCAGCGCGCGGACTCAAGCCTACGAGCAGTACTTC. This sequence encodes CSARTQAYEQYF.

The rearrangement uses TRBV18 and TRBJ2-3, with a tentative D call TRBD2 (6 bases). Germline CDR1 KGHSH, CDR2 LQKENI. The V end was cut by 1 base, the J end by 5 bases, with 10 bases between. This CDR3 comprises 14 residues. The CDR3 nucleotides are TGTGCCAGCTCACCACTCAGGGAGGAAGATACGCAGTATTTT. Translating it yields CASSPLREEDTQYF.

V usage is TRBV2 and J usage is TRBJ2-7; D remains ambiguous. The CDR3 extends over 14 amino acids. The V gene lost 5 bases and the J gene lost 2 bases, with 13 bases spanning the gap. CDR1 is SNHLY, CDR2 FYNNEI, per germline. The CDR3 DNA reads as TGTGCCAGCAGTCTAACAAAAATGACCTACGAGCAGTACTTC. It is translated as CASSLTKMTYEQYF.

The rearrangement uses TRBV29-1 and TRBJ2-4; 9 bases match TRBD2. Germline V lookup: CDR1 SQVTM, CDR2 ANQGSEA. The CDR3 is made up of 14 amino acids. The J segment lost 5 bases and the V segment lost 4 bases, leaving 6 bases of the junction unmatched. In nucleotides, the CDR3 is TGCAGCGTTGTTCCGTGGACTAGCGAAAACATTCAGTACTTC. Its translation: CSVVPWTSENIQYF.

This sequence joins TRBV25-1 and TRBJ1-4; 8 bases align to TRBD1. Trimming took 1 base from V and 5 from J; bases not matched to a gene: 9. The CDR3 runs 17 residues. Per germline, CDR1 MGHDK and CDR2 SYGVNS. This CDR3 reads CASSEFRETGANEKLFF. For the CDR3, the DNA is TGTGCCAGCAGTGAATTTCGGGAGACAGGGGCGAATGAAAAACTGTTTTTT.

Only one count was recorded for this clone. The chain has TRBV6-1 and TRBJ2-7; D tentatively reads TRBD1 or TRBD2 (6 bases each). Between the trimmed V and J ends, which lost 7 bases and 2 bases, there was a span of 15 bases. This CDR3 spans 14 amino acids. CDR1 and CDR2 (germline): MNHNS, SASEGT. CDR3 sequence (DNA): TGTGCCAGCACCGAGGGGGGCTCAACCTACGAGCAGTACTTC. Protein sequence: CASTEGGSTYEQYF.

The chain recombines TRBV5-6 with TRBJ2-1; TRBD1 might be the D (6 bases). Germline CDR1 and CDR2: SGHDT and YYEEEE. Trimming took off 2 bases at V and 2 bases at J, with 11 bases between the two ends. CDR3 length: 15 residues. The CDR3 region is CASSFFWDTYNEQFF. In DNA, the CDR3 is TGTGCCAGCAGCTTTTTCTGGGACACCTACAATGAGCAGTTCTTC.

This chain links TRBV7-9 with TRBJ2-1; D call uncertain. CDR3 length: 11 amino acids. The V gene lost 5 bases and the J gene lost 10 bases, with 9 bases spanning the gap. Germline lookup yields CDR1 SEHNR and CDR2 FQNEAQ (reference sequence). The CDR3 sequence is CASSPQSEQFF. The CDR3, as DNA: TGTGCCAGCAGCCCCCAGTCCGAGCAGTTCTTC.

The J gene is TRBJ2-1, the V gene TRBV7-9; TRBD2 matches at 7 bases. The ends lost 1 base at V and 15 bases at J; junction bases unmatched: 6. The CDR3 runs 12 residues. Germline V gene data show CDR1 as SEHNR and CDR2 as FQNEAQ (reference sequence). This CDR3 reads CASSLERGGVFF. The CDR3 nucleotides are TGTGCCAGCAGCTTAGAGCGCGGGGGAGTGTTCTTC.

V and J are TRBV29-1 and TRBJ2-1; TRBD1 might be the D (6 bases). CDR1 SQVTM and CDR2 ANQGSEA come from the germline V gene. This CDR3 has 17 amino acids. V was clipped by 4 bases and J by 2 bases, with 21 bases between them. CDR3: CSVGASPGTSTYNEQFF. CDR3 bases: TGCAGCGTTGGGGCGAGTCCCGGGACAAGCACCTACAATGAGCAGTTCTTC.

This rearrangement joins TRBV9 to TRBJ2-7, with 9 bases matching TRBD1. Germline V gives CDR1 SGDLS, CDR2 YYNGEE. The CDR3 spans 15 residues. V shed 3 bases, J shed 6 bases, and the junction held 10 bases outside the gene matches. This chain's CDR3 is CASSAHGTGNGEQYF. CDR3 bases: TGTGCCAGCAGCGCCCACGGGACAGGGAACGGCGAGCAGTACTTC.

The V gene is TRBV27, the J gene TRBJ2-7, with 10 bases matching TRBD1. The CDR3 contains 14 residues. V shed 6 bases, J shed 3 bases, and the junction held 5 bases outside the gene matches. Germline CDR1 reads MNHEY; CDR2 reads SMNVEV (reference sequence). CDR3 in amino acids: CASSSGTGDYEQYF. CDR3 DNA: TGTGCCAGCAGCTCCGGGACAGGGGACTACGAGCAGTACTTC.

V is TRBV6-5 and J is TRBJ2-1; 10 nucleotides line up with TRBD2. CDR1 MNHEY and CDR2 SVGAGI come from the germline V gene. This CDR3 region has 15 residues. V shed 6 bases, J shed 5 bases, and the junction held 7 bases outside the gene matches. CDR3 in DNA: TGTGCCAGCAGCCCGGGACTAGCGAATAACAATGAGCAGTTCTTC. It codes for CASSPGLANNNEQFF.

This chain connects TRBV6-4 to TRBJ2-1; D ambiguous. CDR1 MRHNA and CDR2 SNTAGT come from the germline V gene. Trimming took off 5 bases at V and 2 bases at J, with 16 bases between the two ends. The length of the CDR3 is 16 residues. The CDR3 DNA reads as TGTGCCAGCAGTCATCTTGACGAGCTCCCCTACAATGAGCAGTTCTTC. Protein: CASSHLDELPYNEQFF.

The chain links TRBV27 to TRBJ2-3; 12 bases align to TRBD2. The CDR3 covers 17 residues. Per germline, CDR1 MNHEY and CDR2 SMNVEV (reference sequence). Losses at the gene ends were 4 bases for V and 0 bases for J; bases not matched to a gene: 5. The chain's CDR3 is CASSSGTSGPSTDTQYF. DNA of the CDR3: TGTGCCAGCAGTTCGGGGACTAGCGGGCCTAGCACAGATACGCAGTATTTT.

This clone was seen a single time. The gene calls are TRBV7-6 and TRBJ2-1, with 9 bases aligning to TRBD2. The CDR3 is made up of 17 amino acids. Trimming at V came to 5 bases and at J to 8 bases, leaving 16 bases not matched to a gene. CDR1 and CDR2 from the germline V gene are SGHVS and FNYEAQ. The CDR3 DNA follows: TGTGCCAGCAGCCCCGGGTCAGTTGCGGGAGGGTACGATGAGCAGTTCTTC. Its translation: CASSPGSVAGGYDEQFF.

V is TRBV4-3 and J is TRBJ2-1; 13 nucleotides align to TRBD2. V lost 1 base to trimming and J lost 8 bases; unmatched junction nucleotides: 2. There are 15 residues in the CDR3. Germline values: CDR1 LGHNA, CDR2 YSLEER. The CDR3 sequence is CASSQGTSGSYEQFF. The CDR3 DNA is TGCGCCAGCAGCCAAGGGACTAGCGGGAGTTATGAGCAGTTCTTC.

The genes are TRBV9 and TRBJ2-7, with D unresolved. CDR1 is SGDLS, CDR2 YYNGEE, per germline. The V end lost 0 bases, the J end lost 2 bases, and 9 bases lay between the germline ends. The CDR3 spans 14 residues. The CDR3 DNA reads TGTGCCAGCAGCGTAGCCCTCAGCCCCTACGAGCAGTACTTC. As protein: CASSVALSPYEQYF.

In DNA form, the CDR3 reads TGTGCCTGGACAGGCGAACAAGAGACCCAGTACTTC. Protein product: CAWTGEQETQYF. V usage is TRBV2 and J usage is TRBJ2-5; the match to TRBD1 covers 7 bases. The V gene end was trimmed by 11 bases and the J gene end by 2 bases; junction bases not matched to a gene: 5. CDR1 is SNHLY, CDR2 FYNNEI, per germline. This CDR3 spans 12 amino acids.

The CDR3 DNA follows: TGTGCCAGCAGCTTTCCCAAGGACGGGCCCCAAGAGACCCAGTACTTC. Its protein product is CASSFPKDGPQETQYF. The chain joins TRBV7-2 to TRBJ2-5; no clear D gene. The CDR3 covers 16 residues. The germline V gene encodes CDR1 SGHTA and CDR2 FQGNSA. Trimming left V 3 bases short and J 1 base short, with 15 bases between.

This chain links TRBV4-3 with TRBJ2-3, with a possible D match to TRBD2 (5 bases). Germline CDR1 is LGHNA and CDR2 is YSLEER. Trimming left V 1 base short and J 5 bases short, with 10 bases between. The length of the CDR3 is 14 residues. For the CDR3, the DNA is TGCGCCAGCAGCCAAGGGGTAGCGTTAGATACGCAGTATTTT. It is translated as CASSQGVALDTQYF.

CDR3 DNA sequence: TGTGCCAGCAGCGCGACTAGCGGGAGCTCCTACAATGAGCAGTTCTTC. Protein: CASSATSGSSYNEQFF. V is TRBV9 and J is TRBJ2-1, with 12 bases lining up with TRBD2. The V gene's germline CDR1 is SGDLS and CDR2 YYNGEE. The V segment lost 3 bases and the J segment 0 bases; nucleotides outside the gene matches: 1. The CDR3 runs 16 residues. Full variable domain (missing parts from reference TRBV9 and TRBJ2-1): DSGVTQTPKHLITATGQRVTLRCSPRSGDLSVYWYQQSLDQGLQFLIQYYNGEERAKGNILERFSAQQFPDLHSELNLSSLELGDSALYFCASSATSGSSYNEQFFGPGTRLTVL.

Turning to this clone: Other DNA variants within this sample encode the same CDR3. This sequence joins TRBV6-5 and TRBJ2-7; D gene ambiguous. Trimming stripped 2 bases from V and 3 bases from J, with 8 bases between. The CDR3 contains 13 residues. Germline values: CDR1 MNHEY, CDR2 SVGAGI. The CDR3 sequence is CASSYSPSYEQYF. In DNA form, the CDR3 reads TGTGCCAGCAGTTACAGCCCGAGCTACGAGCAGTACTTC.

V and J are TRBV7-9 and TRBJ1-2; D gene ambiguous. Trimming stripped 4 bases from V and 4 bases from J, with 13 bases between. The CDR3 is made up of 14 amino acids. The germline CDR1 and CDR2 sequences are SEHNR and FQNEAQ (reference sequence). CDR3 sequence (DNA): TGTGCCAGCAGCTCATCCGCCAGGAGCTATGGCTACACCTTC. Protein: CASSSSARSYGYTF.

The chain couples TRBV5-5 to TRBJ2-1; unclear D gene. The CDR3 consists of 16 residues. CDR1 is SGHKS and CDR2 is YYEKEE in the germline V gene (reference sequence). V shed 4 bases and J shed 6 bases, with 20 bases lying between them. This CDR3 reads CASSSELFLTFNEQFF. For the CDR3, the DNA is TGTGCCAGCAGCAGTGAGTTGTTCCTAACTTTCAATGAGCAGTTCTTC.

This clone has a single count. Written as DNA, the CDR3 is TGTGCCAGCAGTGAATGGGCGGGATCTGGTTACAATGAGCAGTTCTTC. This codes for CASSEWAGSGYNEQFF. This chain joins TRBV2 and TRBJ2-1, with D possibly matching TRBD2 (6 bases). V lost 2 bases to trimming and J lost 4 bases, with 15 bases between them. Germline CDR1 SNHLY, CDR2 FYNNEI. This CDR3 contains 16 residues.

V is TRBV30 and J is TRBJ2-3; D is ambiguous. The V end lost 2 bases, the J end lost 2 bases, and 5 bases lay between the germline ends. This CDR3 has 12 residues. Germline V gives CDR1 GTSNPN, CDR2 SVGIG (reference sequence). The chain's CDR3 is CAWSLVTDTQYF. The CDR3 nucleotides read TGTGCCTGGAGTCTAGTCACAGATACGCAGTATTTT.